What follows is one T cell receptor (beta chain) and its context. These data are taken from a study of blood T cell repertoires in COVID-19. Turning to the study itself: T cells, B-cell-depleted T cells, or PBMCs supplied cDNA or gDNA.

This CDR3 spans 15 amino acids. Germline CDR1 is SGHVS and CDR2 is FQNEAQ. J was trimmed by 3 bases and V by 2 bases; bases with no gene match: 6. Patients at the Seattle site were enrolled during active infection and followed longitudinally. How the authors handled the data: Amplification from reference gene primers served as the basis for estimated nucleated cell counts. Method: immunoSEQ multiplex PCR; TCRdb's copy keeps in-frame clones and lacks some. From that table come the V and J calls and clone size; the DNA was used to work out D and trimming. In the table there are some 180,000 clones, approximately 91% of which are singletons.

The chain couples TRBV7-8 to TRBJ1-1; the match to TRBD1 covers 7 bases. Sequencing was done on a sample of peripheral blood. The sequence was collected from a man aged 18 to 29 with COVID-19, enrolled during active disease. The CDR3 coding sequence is TGTGCCAGCAGCTTACTCCCACAGGGGTACACTGAAGCTTTCTTT. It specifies CASSLLPQGYTEAFF.